This T cell receptor (beta chain) comes out of a study of CD8+ T cells in alopecia areata. Overall study findings and caveats: In scalp, tofacitinib significantly decreased clonality and expanded CD8+ clones among the top 100.

RNA was extracted and reverse transcribed into cDNA as the sequencing template. Generated by immunoSEQ multiplex PCR, the TCRdb table keeps only in-frame clones and is missing some. The sample holds around 190,000 clones, around three fifths seen once. From germline, CDR1 is MNHEY and CDR2 SMNVEV (reference sequence). This CDR3 contains 14 residues. Trimming took off 5 bases at V and 0 bases at J, with 11 bases between the two ends. On this clone: Its antigen remains unknown.

Described treatment: oral pan-JAK inhibitor, 5-10 mg twice daily. V is TRBV27 and J is TRBJ2-7; D is undetermined. Material: CD4+ T cells sorted from blood, obtained at approximately week 50, from a patient treated with tofacitinib. This receptor was obtained from a human donor with alopecia areata. CDR3 DNA: TGTGCCAGCAGTCACACAAGGATCTCCTACGAGCAGTACTTC. It translates to CASSHTRISYEQYF.